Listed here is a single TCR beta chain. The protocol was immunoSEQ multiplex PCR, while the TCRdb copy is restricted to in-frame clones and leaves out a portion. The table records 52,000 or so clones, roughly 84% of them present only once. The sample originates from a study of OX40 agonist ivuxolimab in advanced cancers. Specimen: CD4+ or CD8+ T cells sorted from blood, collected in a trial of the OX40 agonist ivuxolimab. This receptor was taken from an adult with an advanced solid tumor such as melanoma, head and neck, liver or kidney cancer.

CDR3 amino acids: CASSLLSGGDNEQFF. DNA for the CDR3: TGTGCCAGCAGCTTGCTTAGCGGGGGGGACAATGAGCAGTTCTTC. The chain uses TRBV7-2 and TRBJ2-1; 11 nucleotides align to TRBD2. The CDR3 length is 15 residues. Germline assignment: CDR1 SGHTA and CDR2 FQGNSA. Trimming took 3 bases from V and 5 from J; bases not matched to a gene: 3. Full variable domain (outside the CDR3, taken from reference TRBV7-2 and TRBJ2-1): GAGVSQSPSNKVTEKGKDVELRCDPISGHTALYWYRQSLGQGLEFLIYFQGNSAPDKSGLPSDRFSAERTGGSVSTLTIQRTQQEDSAVYLCASSLLSGGDNEQFFGPGTRLTVL.